The 18 T cell receptor beta chains given below trace back to one sample, sequenced in a study of early T cells in non-severe SARS-CoV-2 infection. TCRdb recomputed calls from the 5' RACE reads with MiXCR, one row per CDR3 protein. The sample contains some 100,000 distinct CDR3 sequences, around 15% of which appear only once. The sequenced material came from whole blood. These receptors came from an adult who was a healthcare worker with PCR-confirmed SARS-CoV-2 infection or an uninfected control (not recorded which).

The chain carries TRBV28 and TRBJ2-2; 10 bases are a match to TRBD2. The germline V gene has CDR1 MDHEN and CDR2 SYDVKM. This CDR3 is 17 amino acids long. Losses at the gene ends were 10 bases for V and 1 base for J; bases not matched to a gene: 12. The CDR3 region is CATTQSGGERNTGELFF. The CDR3 region has the DNA TGTGCCACCACCCAGAGCGGGGGGGAGAGGAACACCGGGGAGCTGTTTTTT.

The genes are TRBV20-1 and TRBJ2-3; 11 nucleotides line up with TRBD2. CDR3 length: 15 amino acids. Trimming cost V 6 bases and J 6 bases; bases outside gene matches: 11. Per germline, CDR1 DFQATT and CDR2 SNEGSKA (reference sequence). The CDR3 DNA reads TGCAGTGCGGACGCACTAGCGGGGGCAGACGATACGCAGTATTTT. Its protein product is CSADALAGADDTQYF.

This clonotype was observed a handful of times. The chain recombines TRBV5-5 with TRBJ1-5; D uncertain. The length of the CDR3 is 13 residues. Germline assignment: CDR1 SGHKS and CDR2 YYEKEE (reference sequence). Trimming shortened V by 4 bases and J by 5 bases, and 10 bases separated the two germline ends. In DNA form, the CDR3 reads TGTGCCAGCAGCCGGGATGGGGATCAGCCCCAGCATTTT. Its protein is CASSRDGDQPQHF. The whole variable domain, remainder taken from reference TRBV5-5 and TRBJ1-5, is DAGVTQSPTHLIKTRGQQVTLRCSPISGHKSVSWYQQVLGQGPQFIFQYYEKEERGRGNFPDRFSARQFPNYSSELNVNALLLGDSALYLCASSRDGDQPQHFGDGTRLSIL.

The V and J genes are TRBV7-9 and TRBJ1-4, with 9 bases identical to TRBD1. Germline CDR1 and CDR2: SEHNR and FQNEAQ (reference sequence). This CDR3 is built from 15 residues. Trimming at V came to 1 base and at J to 5 bases, leaving 2 bases not matched to a gene. The CDR3 loop is CASSLGGTGNEKLFF. The CDR3 region has the DNA TGTGCCAGCAGCTTAGGAGGGACAGGGAATGAAAAACTGTTTTTT.

This clonotype has a handful of counts. The rearrangement uses TRBV10-3 and TRBJ2-3, with D possibly being TRBD2 (6 bases). The CDR3 loop spans 15 amino acids. Per the germline V gene, CDR1 is ENHRY and CDR2 is SYGVKD. Trimming pared 6 bases from V and 4 bases from J, leaving 17 bases between. The CDR3 loop reads CAIRETSRGADTQYF. The CDR3 DNA reads as TGTGCCATCAGGGAGACTAGTAGAGGAGCAGATACGCAGTATTTT.

CDR3 region: CASRLALGGPGEWAYEQYV. The CDR3, as DNA: TGTGCAAGTCGCTTAGCGTTGGGCGGACCTGGGGAGTGGGCCTACGAGCAGTACGTC. The rearrangement links TRBV12-2 to TRBJ2-7; whether TRBD1, the table's D call, matches the DNA was not checked. TRBV12-2 is a pseudogene segment. The CDR3 sequence is 19 residues long.

The chain carries TRBV12-3 or TRBV12-4 and TRBJ2-4; 7 bases agree with TRBD1. The CDR3 contains 13 residues. J gave up 6 bases and V 3 bases, and 2 bases lay outside the gene matches. Written as DNA, the CDR3 is TGTGCCAGCAGTTTGGCAGGGGGAAACATTCAGTACTTC. Residues: CASSLAGGNIQYF.

This chain joins TRBV5-6 and TRBJ2-7, with D perhaps TRBD1 (6 bases). This CDR3 has 14 residues. From germline, CDR1 is SGHDT and CDR2 YYEEEE. Trimming removed 4 bases at V and 3 bases at J, with 14 bases between. CDR3 sequence: CASSTLGAHYEQYV. In DNA form, the CDR3 reads TGTGCCAGCAGCACCCTGGGGGCACACTACGAGCAGTACGTC.

This rearrangement joins TRBV12-3 or TRBV12-4 to TRBJ2-7, with 7 positions matching TRBD1. The V gene end was trimmed by 3 bases and the J gene end by 3 bases; junction bases not matched to a gene: 2. The CDR3 loop spans 13 amino acids. In DNA, the CDR3 is TGTGCCAGCAGTTTTCGGGACAGCTACGAGCAGTACGTC. It encodes CASSFRDSYEQYV.

The J gene is TRBJ1-6, the V gene TRBV19, with D unclear. Germline-derived CDR1 and CDR2 are LNHDA and SQIVND (reference sequence). With 0 bases removed from V and 0 bases from J, the gap between germline ends came to 12 bases. This CDR3 comprises 18 residues. The CDR3 loop is CASSIDAGLNSYNSPLHF. CDR3 bases: TGTGCCAGTAGTATAGACGCCGGTCTAAACTCCTATAATTCACCCCTCCACTTT.

This clonotype has only a few counts. V and J are TRBV7-9 and TRBJ1-2; 8 nucleotides align to TRBD1. Germline values: CDR1 SEHNR, CDR2 FQNEAQ (reference sequence). V lost 6 bases to trimming and J lost 8 bases; unmatched junction nucleotides: 5. This CDR3 region has 12 residues. DNA for the CDR3: TGTGCCAGCAGAACAGGGGGGCACGGCTACACCTTC. Its protein is CASRTGGHGYTF.

The table lists this clonotype with a few counts. The chain is built from TRBV29-1 and TRBJ2-5; D is perhaps TRBD1 or TRBD2 (5 bases each). The V gene lost 6 bases and the J gene lost 6 bases, with 14 bases spanning the gap. Germline V gene lookup returns CDR1 SQVTM and CDR2 ANQGSEA. The CDR3 is made up of 12 amino acids. CDR3 in DNA: TGCAGCGTCACGCGTGGGGGTCAGACCCAGTACTTC. Translated, it gives CSVTRGGQTQYF.

This clonotype turned up a few times. The chain employs TRBV24-1 and TRBJ2-7; 10 nucleotides agree with TRBD1. This CDR3 is 19 amino acids long. The trim removed 2 bases at V and 0 bases at J, leaving 12 bases unmatched. Germline V CDR1 and CDR2: KGHDR, SFDVKD. The CDR3 sequence: CATSDCSGTGADSSYEQYV. DNA of the CDR3: TGTGCCACCAGTGATTGCTCCGGGACAGGGGCCGACAGCTCCTACGAGCAGTACGTC.

The V and J genes are TRBV12-3 or TRBV12-4 and TRBJ1-6; D call uncertain. The ends were cut back, 6 bases at V and 8 bases at J, with 14 bases in the middle. CDR3 length: 14 residues. The CDR3 DNA reads as TGTGCCAGCAGGCCGGGAGGGTGGGATTCACCCCTCCACTTT. It is translated as CASRPGGWDSPLHF.

This clonotype was observed a few times. This chain joins TRBV20-1 and TRBJ2-1, with 13 positions matching TRBD2. The CDR3 is made up of 18 amino acids. V lost 2 bases to trimming and J lost 8 bases; unmatched junction nucleotides: 15. Germline CDR1 and CDR2: DFQATT and SNEGSKA (reference sequence). DNA of the CDR3: TGCAGTGCTAGACCTATAGGGACTAGCGGGAACTCCGGGGATGAGCAGTTCTTC. Translated, it gives CSARPIGTSGNSGDEQFF.

At least ten counts were recorded for this clonotype. The V gene is TRBV7-8, the J gene TRBJ2-1, with 9 positions matching TRBD1. Germline V lookup: CDR1 SGHVS, CDR2 FQNEAQ. CDR3 length: 16 residues. V lost 3 bases to trimming and J lost 7 bases; unmatched junction nucleotides: 10. The CDR3 spells CASSLATGGSRNEQFF. CDR3 DNA sequence: TGTGCCAGCAGCTTGGCAACAGGGGGCAGTAGGAATGAGCAGTTCTTC.

This clonotype came up many times. The chain joins TRBV6-5 to TRBJ1-1; tentatively, D is TRBD1 (6 bases). Trimming took off 6 bases at V and 6 bases at J, with 11 bases between the two ends. The CDR3 contains 12 residues. Per the germline V gene, CDR1 is MNHEY and CDR2 is SVGAGI. The CDR3 sequence is CASRPDRSEAFF. CDR3 DNA: TGTGCCAGCAGACCTGACAGGTCTGAAGCTTTCTTT.

There are a few counts of this clonotype. This chain joins TRBV3-1 and TRBJ1-6; 7 bases map to TRBD1. Per the germline V gene, CDR1 is LGHDT and CDR2 is YNNKEL (reference sequence). The CDR3 sequence is 16 residues long. The V and J ends lost 1 base and 7 bases, in that order; junction bases with no gene match: 7. CDR3 DNA sequence: TGTGCCAGCAGCCAAGGGGACAGACGGTCAAATTCACCCCTCCACTTT. Its protein product is CASSQGDRRSNSPLHF.